This T cell receptor beta chain is from a study of shared clonotypes between healthy human individuals. The method was immunoSEQ multiplex PCR; TCRdb's version includes in-frame clones alone and lacks a portion of them. The sample yields roughly 480,000 clones, 65% to 80% seen once. V lost 5 bases to trimming and J lost 5 bases, with 6 bases between them. Looked up from germline, CDR1 is SGHTA and CDR2 is FQGNSA. CDR3 size: 12 residues. This TCR was sampled from a woman between 35 and 50 years old in good health. Some clones in this sample may be carry-over from other donors' samples. The sample comprised PBMCs. The V and J genes are TRBV7-2 and TRBJ2-2; D is ambiguous. CDR3 nucleotide sequence: TGTGCCAGCAGCCGACAAACCGGGGAGCTGTTTTTT. This gives the protein CASSRQTGELFF.